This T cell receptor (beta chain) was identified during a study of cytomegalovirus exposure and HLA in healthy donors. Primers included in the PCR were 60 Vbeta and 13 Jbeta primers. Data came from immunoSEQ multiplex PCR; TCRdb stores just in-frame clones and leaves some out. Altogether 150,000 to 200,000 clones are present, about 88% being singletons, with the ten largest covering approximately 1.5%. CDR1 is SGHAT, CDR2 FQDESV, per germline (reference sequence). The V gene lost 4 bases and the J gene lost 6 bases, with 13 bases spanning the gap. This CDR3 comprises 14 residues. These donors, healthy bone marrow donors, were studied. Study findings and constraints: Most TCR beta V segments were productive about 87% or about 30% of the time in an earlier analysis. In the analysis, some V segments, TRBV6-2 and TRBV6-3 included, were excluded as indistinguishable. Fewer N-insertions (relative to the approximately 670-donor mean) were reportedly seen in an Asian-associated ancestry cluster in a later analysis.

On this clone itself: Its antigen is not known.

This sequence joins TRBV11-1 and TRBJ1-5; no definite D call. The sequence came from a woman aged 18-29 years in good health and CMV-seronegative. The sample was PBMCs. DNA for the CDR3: TGTGCCAGCAGCTCCGAGGGTAACGGTCAGCCCCAGCATTTT. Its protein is CASSSEGNGQPQHF.